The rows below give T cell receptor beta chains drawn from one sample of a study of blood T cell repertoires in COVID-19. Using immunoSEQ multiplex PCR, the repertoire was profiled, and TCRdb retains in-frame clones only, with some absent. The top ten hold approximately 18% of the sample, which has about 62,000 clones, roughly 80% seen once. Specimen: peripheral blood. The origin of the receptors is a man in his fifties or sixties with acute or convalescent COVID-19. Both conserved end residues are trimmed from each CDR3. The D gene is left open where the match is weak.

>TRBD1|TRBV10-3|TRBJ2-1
ASGTGGNNEQF
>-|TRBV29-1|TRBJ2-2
SVRRGLGTGELF
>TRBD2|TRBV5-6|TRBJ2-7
ASSLFSGLADLYEQY
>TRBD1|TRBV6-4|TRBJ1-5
ASSGGKSGQGNQPQH
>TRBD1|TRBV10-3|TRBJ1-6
AISRQGAPYNSPLH
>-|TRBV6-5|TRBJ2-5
ASSYSWSSEETQY
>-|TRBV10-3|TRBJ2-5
AISGPGNQETQY
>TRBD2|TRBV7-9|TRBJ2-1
ASSVLRAGGRNEQF
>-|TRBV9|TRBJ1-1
ASSRAGFTEAF
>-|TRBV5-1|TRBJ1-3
ASSGGDFGNTIY
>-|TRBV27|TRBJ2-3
ASSPFLRRDGADTQY
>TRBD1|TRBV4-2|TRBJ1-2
ASSRDRGPANYGYT
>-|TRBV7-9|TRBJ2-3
ASSSTRPGADTQY
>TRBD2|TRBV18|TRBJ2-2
ASSPWTRRNTGELF
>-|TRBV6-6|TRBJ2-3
ASSPSAEGIDTQY
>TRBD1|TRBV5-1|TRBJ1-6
ASRRDRGDSPLH
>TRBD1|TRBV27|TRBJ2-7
ASSSHLGQLYEQY
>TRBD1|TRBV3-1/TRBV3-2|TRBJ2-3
ASSPRKGQGGETDTQY
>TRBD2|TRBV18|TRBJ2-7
ASSEGLAGVYEQY
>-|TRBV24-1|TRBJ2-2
ATSDPGNLVTGELF
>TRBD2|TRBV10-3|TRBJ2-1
AISTSGRGDEQF
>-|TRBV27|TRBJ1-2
ASSLTDRNYGYT
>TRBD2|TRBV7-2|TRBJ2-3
ASSSSGGSGSTDTQY
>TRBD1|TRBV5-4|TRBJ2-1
ASSPGQGRGYNEQF
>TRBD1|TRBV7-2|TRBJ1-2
ASSLGQAFYGYT
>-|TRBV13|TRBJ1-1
ASSWAVGRGTEAF
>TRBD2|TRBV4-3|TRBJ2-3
ASSLSGTSGTQY
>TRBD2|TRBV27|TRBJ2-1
ASSIAGRHNEQF
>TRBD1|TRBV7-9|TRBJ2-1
ASTQGDRARGIYNEQF
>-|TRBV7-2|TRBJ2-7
ASSANLVGEQY
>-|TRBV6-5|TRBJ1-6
ASRPQGLASPLH
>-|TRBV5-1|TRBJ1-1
ASSFGVPGTEAF
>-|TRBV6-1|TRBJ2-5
ASSEQQETQY
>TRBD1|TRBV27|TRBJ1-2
ASSLFPDRDYGYT
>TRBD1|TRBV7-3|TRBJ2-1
ASSLGTGWNNEQF
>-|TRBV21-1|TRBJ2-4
ASSTRDRAFRAKNIQY
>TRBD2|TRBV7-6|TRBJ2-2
ASSKTLAANTGELF
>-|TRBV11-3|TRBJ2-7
ASSLWGENGEQY
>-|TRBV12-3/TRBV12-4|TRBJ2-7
ASSSRGEQY
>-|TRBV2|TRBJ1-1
ARNQGRGDTEAF
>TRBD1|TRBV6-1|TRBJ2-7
ASSDRDRGQYEQY
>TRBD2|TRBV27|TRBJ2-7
ASSRFAGVVYEQY
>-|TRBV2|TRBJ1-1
ASKLYPTEAF
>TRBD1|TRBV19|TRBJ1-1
ASSMRQGVTEAF
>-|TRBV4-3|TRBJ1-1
ASSPKRGQTITEAF
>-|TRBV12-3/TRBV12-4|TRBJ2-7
ASSQDSTFEQY
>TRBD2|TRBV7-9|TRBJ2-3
ASSLGLAGSTDTQY
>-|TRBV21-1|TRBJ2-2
ASINSTSGELF
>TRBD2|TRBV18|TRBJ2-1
ASSLRLAAANEQF
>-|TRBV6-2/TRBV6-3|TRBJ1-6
ASSYSEERSPLH
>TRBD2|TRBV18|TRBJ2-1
ASSLGSSGKYNEQF
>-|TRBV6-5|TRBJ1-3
ASSYDNSGSTIY
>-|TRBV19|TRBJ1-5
ASSMTGYSNQPQH
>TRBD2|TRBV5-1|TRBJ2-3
ASSFGVGGPDTQY
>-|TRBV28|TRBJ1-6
ASSFPAESSYNSPLH
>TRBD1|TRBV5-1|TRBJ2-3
ASSLGQGAVTDTQY
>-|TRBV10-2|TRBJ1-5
ASSQTGSSNQPQH
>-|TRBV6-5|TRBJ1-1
ASSATGLTEAF